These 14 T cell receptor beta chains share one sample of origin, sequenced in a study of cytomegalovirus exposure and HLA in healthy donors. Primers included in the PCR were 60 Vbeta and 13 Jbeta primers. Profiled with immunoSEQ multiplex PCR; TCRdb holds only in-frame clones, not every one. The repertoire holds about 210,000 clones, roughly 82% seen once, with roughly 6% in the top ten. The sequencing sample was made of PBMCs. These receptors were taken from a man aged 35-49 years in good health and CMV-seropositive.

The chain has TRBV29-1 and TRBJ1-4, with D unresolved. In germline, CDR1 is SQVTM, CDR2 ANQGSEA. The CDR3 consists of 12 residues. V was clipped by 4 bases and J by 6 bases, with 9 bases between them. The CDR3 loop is CSVVAQDEKLFF. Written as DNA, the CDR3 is TGCAGCGTTGTGGCTCAGGATGAAAAACTGTTTTTT.

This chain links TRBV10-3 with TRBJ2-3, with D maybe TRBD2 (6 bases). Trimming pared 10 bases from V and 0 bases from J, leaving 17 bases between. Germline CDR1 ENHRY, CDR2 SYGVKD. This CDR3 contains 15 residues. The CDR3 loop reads CANLIVGLSTDTQYF. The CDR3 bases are TGTGCCAACCTAATAGTAGGACTAAGCACAGATACGCAGTATTTT.

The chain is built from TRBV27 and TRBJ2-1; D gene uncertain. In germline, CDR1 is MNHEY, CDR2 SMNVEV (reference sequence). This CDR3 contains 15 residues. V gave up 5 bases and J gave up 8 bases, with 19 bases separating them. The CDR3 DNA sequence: TGTGCCAGCAGTGCCGCCCGCGCCCTAAGCGATGAGCAGTTCTTC. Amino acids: CASSAARALSDEQFF.

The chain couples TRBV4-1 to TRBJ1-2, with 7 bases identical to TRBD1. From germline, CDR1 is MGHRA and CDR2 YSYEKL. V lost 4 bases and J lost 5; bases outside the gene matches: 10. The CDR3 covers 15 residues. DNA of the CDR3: TGCGCCAGCAGCCCTATATACGGGACAGATTATGGCTACACCTTC. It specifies CASSPIYGTDYGYTF.

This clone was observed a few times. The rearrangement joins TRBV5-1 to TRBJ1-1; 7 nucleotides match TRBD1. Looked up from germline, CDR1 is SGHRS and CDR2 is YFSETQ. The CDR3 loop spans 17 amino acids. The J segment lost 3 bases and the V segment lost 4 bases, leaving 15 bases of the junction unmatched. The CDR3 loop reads CASSTRQGSVGDTEAFF. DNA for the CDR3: TGCGCCAGCAGCACCAGACAGGGAAGTGTTGGGGACACTGAAGCTTTCTTT.

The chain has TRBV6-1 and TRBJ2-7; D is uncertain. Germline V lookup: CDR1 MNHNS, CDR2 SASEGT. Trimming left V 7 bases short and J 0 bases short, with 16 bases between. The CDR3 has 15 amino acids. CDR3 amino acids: CASNSLDRSSYEQYF. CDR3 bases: TGTGCCAGCAACTCGCTAGACCGGAGCTCCTACGAGCAGTACTTC.

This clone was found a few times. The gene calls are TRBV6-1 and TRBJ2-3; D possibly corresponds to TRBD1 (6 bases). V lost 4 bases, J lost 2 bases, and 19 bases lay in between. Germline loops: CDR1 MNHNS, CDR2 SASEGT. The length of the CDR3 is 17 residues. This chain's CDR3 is CASSAVPGDTYTDTQYF. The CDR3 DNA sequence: TGTGCCAGCAGTGCCGTCCCCGGGGACACCTACACAGATACGCAGTATTTT.

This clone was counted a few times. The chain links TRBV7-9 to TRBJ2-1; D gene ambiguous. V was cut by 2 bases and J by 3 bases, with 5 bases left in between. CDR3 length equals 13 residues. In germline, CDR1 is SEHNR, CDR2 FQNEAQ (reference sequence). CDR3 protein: CASSLTSYNEQFF. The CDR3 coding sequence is TGTGCCAGCAGCTTAACAAGCTACAATGAGCAGTTCTTC. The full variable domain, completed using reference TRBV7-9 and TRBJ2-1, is DTGVSQNPRHKITKRGQNVTFRCDPISEHNRLYWYRQTLGQGPEFLTYFQNEAQLEKSRLLSDRFSAERPKGSFSTLEIQRTEQGDSAMYLCASSLTSYNEQFFGPGTRLTVL.

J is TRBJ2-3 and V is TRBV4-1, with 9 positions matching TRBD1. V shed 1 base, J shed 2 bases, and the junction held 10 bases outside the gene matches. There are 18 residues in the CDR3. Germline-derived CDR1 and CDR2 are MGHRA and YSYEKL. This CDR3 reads CASSQAHIGTGYTDTQYF. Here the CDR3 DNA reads TGCGCCAGCAGCCAAGCTCATATTGGGACAGGGTACACAGATACGCAGTATTTT.

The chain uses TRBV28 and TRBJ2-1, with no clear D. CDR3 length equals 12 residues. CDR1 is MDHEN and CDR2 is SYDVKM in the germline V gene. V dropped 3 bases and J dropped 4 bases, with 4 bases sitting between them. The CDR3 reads CASSFPYNEQFF. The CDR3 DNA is TGTGCCAGCAGTTTCCCATACAATGAGCAGTTCTTC.

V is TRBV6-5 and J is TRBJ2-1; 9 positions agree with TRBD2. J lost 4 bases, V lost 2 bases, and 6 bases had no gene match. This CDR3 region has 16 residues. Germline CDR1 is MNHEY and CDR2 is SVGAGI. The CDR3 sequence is CASSYTLAGTYNEQFF. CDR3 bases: TGTGCCAGCAGTTACACCCTAGCGGGGACATACAATGAGCAGTTCTTC.

The CDR3 region has the DNA TGTGCTAGTGGTGGAACAGGGGCCTTGAACACTGAAGCTTTCTTT. Its protein is CASGGTGALNTEAFF. The chain has TRBV12-5 and TRBJ1-1; TRBD1 aligns across 7 bases. Trimming cost V 5 bases and J 0 bases; bases outside gene matches: 6. The length of the CDR3 is 15 residues. Germline values: CDR1 LGHNT, CDR2 FRNRAP.

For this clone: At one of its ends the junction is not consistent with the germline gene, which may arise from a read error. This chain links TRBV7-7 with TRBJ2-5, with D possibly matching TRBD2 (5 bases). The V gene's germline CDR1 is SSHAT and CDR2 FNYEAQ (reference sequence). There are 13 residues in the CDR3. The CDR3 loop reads CASSLRAPETQYF. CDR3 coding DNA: TGTGCTAGCAGCTTGCGGGCCCCAGAGACCCAGTACTTC.

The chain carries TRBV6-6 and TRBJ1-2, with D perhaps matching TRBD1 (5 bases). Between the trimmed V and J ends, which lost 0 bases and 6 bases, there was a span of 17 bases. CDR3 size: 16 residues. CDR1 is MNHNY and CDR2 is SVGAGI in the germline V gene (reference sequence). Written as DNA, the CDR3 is TGTGCCAGCAGTTACTCGGCGGGGGACGGTCCAGATGGCTACACCTTC. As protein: CASSYSAGDGPDGYTF.